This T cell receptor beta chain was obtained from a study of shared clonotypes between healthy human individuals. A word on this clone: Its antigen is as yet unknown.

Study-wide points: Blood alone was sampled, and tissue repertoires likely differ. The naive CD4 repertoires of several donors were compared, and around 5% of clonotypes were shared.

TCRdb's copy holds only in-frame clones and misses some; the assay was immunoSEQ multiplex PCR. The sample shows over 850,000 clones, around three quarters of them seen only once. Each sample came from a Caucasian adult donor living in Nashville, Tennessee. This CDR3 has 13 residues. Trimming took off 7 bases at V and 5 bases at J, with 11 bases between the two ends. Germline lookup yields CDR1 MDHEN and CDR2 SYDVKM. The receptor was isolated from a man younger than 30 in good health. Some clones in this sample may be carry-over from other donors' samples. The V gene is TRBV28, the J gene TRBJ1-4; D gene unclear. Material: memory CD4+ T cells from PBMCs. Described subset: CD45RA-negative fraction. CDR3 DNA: TGTGCCAGCAAGATAAGGGAGAATGAAAAACTGTTTTTT. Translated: CASKIRENEKLFF. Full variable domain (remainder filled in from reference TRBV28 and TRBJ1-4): DVKVTQSSRYLVKRTGEKVFLECVQDMDHENMFWYRQDPGLGLRLIYFSYDVKMKEKGDIPEGYSVSREKKERFSLILESASTNQTSMYLCASKIRENEKLFFGSGTQLSVL.